This entry features one T cell receptor beta chain sequence. This clone was found a few times. Its cognate antigen has yet to be identified. No base-level quality is on record; no much larger clone is a single base apart. This sample stems from a study of blood T cell repertoires in COVID-19 (dated by TCRdb to 2019 to 2021). In terms of the full investigation: Samples from collaborators originated in the United States, Italy and Spain and spanned both the acute and convalescent phases of COVID-19. The material from the prospective study consisted of cDNA or gDNA derived from T cells, B-cell-depleted T cells, or PBMCs. Subjects who had been exposed to COVID-19, were actively infected with it, or had recovered from it provided the deeply sampled blood TCRbeta repertoires that made up the dataset. A freely available public database, intended as a resource for researchers studying the immune response to SARS-CoV-2, is where the repertoires were released. The samples were drawn from two sources: the first 160 participants of the ongoing ImmuneRACE study, and over 1,000 subjects contributed by 6 global collaborators. Nearly every sample came with metadata listing a de-identified subject ID, COVID-19 status, age in years and sex. Where available, HLA class I and class II types were taken from metadata supplied by the sample provider and were not determined by assay-based typing. Paper-wide results and their limitations: The quantity of clinical and demographic metadata differed by source and by participant and was supplied without curation.

TCRbeta CDR3 regions were amplified from genomic DNA by means of the immunoSEQ Assay, a bias-controlled multiplex PCR. In the paper's pipeline: Nucleated cell counts per sample were estimated from amplification of reference gene primers within the assay. Sequence reads were collapsed and filtered to measure the absolute abundance of every unique TCRbeta CDR3 rearrangement. For each sample, productive Simpson clonality was calculated by taking the square root of Simpson's diversity index across productive rearrangements. TCRdb obtained this table from immuneACCESS and retained in-frame rearrangements with V and J assigned. These tables miss some clones; where compared with another copy, unresolved V genes account for less than half of the shortfall, and the remainder is unexplained. That table gives V, J and clone size, and the DNA gave D and trimming. The sample yields about 300,000 clones; roughly 85% were counted once. Together, the top ten hold approximately 6% of the sample.

From the cysteine up to the phenylalanine, the CDR3 has a length of 15 residues. Only CDR3 DNA remains: 45 bases, in frame from the first base. The V end gives up 0 bases and the J end 5 bases, leaving 7 bases in the junction not matched to a gene. CDR1 and CDR2 are read off the germline V gene (reference sequence) as SGHKS and YYEKEE. In the prospective study, participants were roughly 18 to 100 years old, resided in under 30 geographic areas of the United States, and were enrolled through a virtual design. In the prospective study, participants were assigned to cohorts based on the clinical history participants reported in a screening survey and a study questionnaire. Recovered participants in ImmuneRACE Cohort 3 were defined as having two consecutive negative NP/OP PCR tests, clearance from a healthcare professional, or resolution of symptoms. In the prospective study, mobile phlebotomists collected whole blood, serum and a nasopharyngeal or oropharyngeal swab from each participant. Over an approximately 2-month period, participants in the prospective study had the option of providing additional blood draws and questionnaires. Before DNA extraction, blood samples from the prospective study were shipped at room temperature or frozen.

This receptor was taken from a woman aged 25-40 years who had recovered from COVID-19. The specimen sequenced was PBMCs or T cells enriched from blood (not recorded which). The chain couples TRBV5-5 to TRBJ1-1, with 7 junctional bases fitting TRBD1. The CDR3 region: CASSLGRGKRTEAFF. The sequenced DNA: TGTGCCAGCAGCTTGGGCAGGGGGAAGAGGACTGAAGCTTTCTTT.